The present entry profiles one TCR beta chain with its context. The antigen it recognizes is unknown. No base qualities exist here, and no much larger clone lies one base off it. CDR1 MRHNA and CDR2 SNTAGT were looked up in the germline V gene. The CDR3 runs 15 amino acids, cysteine and phenylalanine included. Only the CDR3 region is kept as DNA, spanning 45 bases read in frame from base 1. The junction shows trimming of 6 bases on V and 1 base on J, plus 13 bases between the germline ends. These data are taken from a study of blood T cells in healthy people across ages (dated by TCRdb to between 2014 and 2017). At the level of the whole study: Template switching captured roughly one uniquely barcoded TCR beta cDNA molecule per two T cells in model experiments. Four age groups were formed from the donors: young (average approximately 15 years), middle-aged (roughly 38), aged (approximately 60) and long-lived (around 82). The study measured age-related changes in TCR beta repertoire diversity using deep sequencing normalized with unique cDNA molecular identifiers. To avoid experimental bias, donors of different ages were spread randomly across the sequencing lanes. Using the same blood draw, the study looked at two additional independent replicas of 1 million unique cDNA reads for two donors, one aged 18 to 30 and the other aged 80 or older. Overall study results and their limits: There was a strong correlation between observed TCR beta diversity and the percentage of naive T cells measured by flow cytometry. As age increased, observed TCR beta diversity per million T cells dropped in a roughly linear way, and a significant reduction was already evident by age 40. Since profiling was done on bulk unsorted PBMCs, naive and antigen-experienced compartments could not be conclusively compared. Total diversity estimates from one million sequenced T cells were considered lower bounds and underestimates. Compared with the aged group, more naive CD4+ T cells, fewer expanded clones and increased TCR diversity were shown by the long-lived group, suggesting age selection. Because donor CMV infection status was unknown, age-related changes in expanded clonotypes were potentially confounded.

The library relied on 5' RACE. The sequencer listed for this sample is Illumina HiSeq 2500. A second PCR of about 7 to 12 cycles was run with a J-beta primer mix and a sample-barcoded 5' primer. A unique molecular identifier was introduced onto each TCR beta cDNA molecule by a template-switch 5' adaptor carrying 12 random nucleotides. Each sample yielded at least 2.5 million CDR3-containing paired-end reads. The Mint cDNA synthesis kit, primed by a TRBC-specific oligonucleotide, was used to synthesize first-strand cDNA from all RNA. Following uracil-DNA glycosylase treatment, a first 18-cycle PCR with universal primers M1SS and BC2_uni_R was performed on all cDNA. In the authors' own workflow: Normalization of each sample was performed by random selection of 1 million high-quality reads, each carrying a distinct molecular identifier. Reads sharing molecular identifiers were discarded rather than binned into consensus sequences. CDR3 identification, clonotype clustering and error correction used MiTCR with a Q25 quality threshold and the strictest error-elimination algorithm. A nonparametric unseen species model using Euler transformation provided a lower-bound estimate of total TCR beta diversity. Clones were called with MiXCR by TCRdb after fastp trimmed the public reads at Q25, and only in-frame beta chains were retained. Identical CDR3 proteins give one entry, which carries the most common genes and DNA. TCRdb, rather than the study authors, made the V and J calls. In all, the sample holds 700,000 to 850,000 distinct CDR3 sequences, and approximately 35% of those were seen once. In total, the top ten clones hold roughly 13% of the sample.

Systemically healthy Caucasian individuals from Russia, 39 in total and aged 6 to 90 years, were included as donors. Each donor gave roughly 9 milliliters of peripheral blood, drawn into EDTA-treated Vacutainer tubes. Ficoll-Paque density-gradient centrifugation was used to isolate PBMCs, with at least 7 million per sample. Trizol reagent was used to extract total RNA from the PBMCs, yielding at least 5.5 micrograms per sample. The percentages of naive CD45RAhigh/CD27high T cells were determined by flow cytometry on a PBMC aliquot from every donor. Sequencing was done on a sample of blood. This sequence originates from a man aged 18-30 years in good health. The chain couples TRBV6-4 to TRBJ1-5; the D gene is perhaps TRBD1, on 6 matching bases. The CDR3 protein: CASRKTGSSNQPQHF. The DNA sequence is as follows: TGTGCCAGCAGAAAAACAGGGTCCAGCAATCAGCCCCAGCATTTT.